One sample yielded the 10 T cell receptor beta chains listed below, sequenced in a study of OX40 agonist ivuxolimab in advanced cancers. The data were produced by immunoSEQ multiplex PCR, yet TCRdb's version contains in-frame clones alone and is incomplete. The repertoire has 20,000 or so clones, around four fifths of them found once; the top ten carry 30% to 40%. The specimen comprised CD4+ or CD8+ T cells sorted from blood, sampled in a trial of the OX40 agonist ivuxolimab. These TCRs come from an adult with an advanced solid tumor such as melanoma, head and neck, liver or kidney cancer.

The chain employs TRBV7-6 and TRBJ2-1; 12 bases line up with TRBD2. J lost 4 bases, V lost 5 bases, and 6 bases had no gene match. CDR3 size: 16 residues. Germline V gives CDR1 SGHVS, CDR2 FNYEAQ. This CDR3 reads CASSILAGGLYNEQFF. The DNA for the CDR3 is TGTGCCAGCAGCATACTAGCGGGGGGACTATACAATGAGCAGTTCTTC.

The chain recombines TRBV5-6 with TRBJ1-2; D is perhaps TRBD1 (6 bases). This CDR3 region has 14 residues. The V end lost 0 bases, the J end lost 8 bases, and 14 bases lay between the germline ends. Germline V CDR1 and CDR2: SGHDT, YYEEEE. The chain's CDR3 is CASSLGTGGGGYTF. Here the CDR3 DNA reads TGTGCCAGCAGCTTGGGAACGGGGGGCGGAGGCTACACCTTC.

A few counts support this clone. J is TRBJ2-2 and V is TRBV27; D may match TRBD1 or TRBD2 (5 bases each). Germline V gene data show CDR1 as MNHEY and CDR2 as SMNVEV (reference sequence). This CDR3 has 16 residues. Trimming took off 5 bases at V and 6 bases at J, with 19 bases between the two ends. DNA of the CDR3: TGTGCCAGCAGTCCAAGGACTGACAGTATTCCCGGGGAGCTGTTTTTT. This translates into CASSPRTDSIPGELFF.

V and J are TRBV2 and TRBJ1-5, with D possibly matching TRBD1 (6 bases). The germline gives CDR1 SNHLY, CDR2 FYNNEI. There are 14 residues in the CDR3. Trimming left V 4 bases short and J 0 bases short, with 7 bases between. This chain's CDR3 is CASSGTASNQPQHF. CDR3 DNA: TGTGCCAGCAGTGGGACAGCTAGCAATCAGCCCCAGCATTTT.

This chain joins TRBV6-4 and TRBJ2-5; TRBD2 matches 9 bases. The CDR3 spans 13 residues. Per germline, CDR1 MRHNA and CDR2 SNTAGT. After removal of 6 bases from V and 4 bases from J, the junction contained 3 bases not matched to a gene. The CDR3: CASSLAGAETQYF. The CDR3 coding sequence is TGTGCCAGCAGCTTAGCGGGAGCAGAGACCCAGTACTTC.

The chain combines TRBV9 with TRBJ2-5; a weak D match, TRBD1 (5 bases). Trimming took 0 bases from V and 5 from J, leaving 11 bases between them. Looked up from germline, CDR1 is SGDLS and CDR2 is YYNGEE. The CDR3 consists of 14 residues. Written as DNA, the CDR3 is TGTGCCAGCAGCGTAGCTACCCACAGGGAGACCCAGTACTTC. Protein: CASSVATHRETQYF.

Here the CDR3 reads CATSRVEEQVYGYTF. CDR3 in DNA: TGTGCCACCAGCAGAGTGGAAGAGCAGGTCTATGGCTACACCTTC. The chain employs TRBV15 and TRBJ1-2; no firm D call. V was trimmed by 1 base and J by 4 bases, leaving 13 bases between them. The CDR3 spans 15 residues. From germline, CDR1 is LNHNV and CDR2 YYDKDF (reference sequence).

The chain links TRBV30 to TRBJ2-7, with 7 bases aligning to TRBD1. The CDR3 loop spans 13 amino acids. Germline CDR1 is GTSNPN and CDR2 is SVGIG (reference sequence). J lost 0 bases, V lost 7 bases, and 6 bases had no gene match. CDR3 coding DNA: TGTGCCTATACACAGGGGATCTCCTACGAGCAGTACTTC. This sequence encodes CAYTQGISYEQYF.

The chain links TRBV29-1 to TRBJ2-7; a weak D match, TRBD2 (6 bases). The V gene's germline CDR1 is SQVTM and CDR2 ANQGSEA. The V end lost 1 base, the J end lost 3 bases, and 16 bases lay between the germline ends. The CDR3 contains 15 residues. CDR3 DNA: TGCAGCGTTGAAGGGGAGGAGACTAGGGACTACGAGCAGTACTTC. It specifies CSVEGEETRDYEQYF.

The sample holds one count of this clone. The gene calls are TRBV19 and TRBJ2-1; 13 bases fit TRBD2. The V and J ends lost 7 bases and 4 bases, in that order; junction bases with no gene match: 7. The V gene's germline CDR1 is LNHDA and CDR2 SQIVND (reference sequence). This CDR3 comprises 16 residues. This chain's CDR3 is CASNQGTSGMYNEQFF. DNA of the CDR3: TGTGCCAGTAACCAAGGGACTAGCGGGATGTACAATGAGCAGTTCTTC.